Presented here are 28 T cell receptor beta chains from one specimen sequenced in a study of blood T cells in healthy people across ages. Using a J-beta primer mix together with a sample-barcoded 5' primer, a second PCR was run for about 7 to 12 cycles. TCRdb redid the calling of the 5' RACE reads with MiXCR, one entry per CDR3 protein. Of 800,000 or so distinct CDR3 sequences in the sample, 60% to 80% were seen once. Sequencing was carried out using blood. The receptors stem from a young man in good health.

The CDR3 nucleotides read TGTGCCAGCAGCCAAGCCGGGGGGTATCAAGAGACCCAGTACTTC. It encodes CASSQAGGYQETQYF. This chain joins TRBV3-1 and TRBJ2-5; TRBD2 agrees at 7 bases. Germline V lookup: CDR1 LGHDT, CDR2 YNNKEL (reference sequence). The CDR3 consists of 15 residues. The V gene end was trimmed by 1 base and the J gene end by 2 bases; junction bases not matched to a gene: 4.

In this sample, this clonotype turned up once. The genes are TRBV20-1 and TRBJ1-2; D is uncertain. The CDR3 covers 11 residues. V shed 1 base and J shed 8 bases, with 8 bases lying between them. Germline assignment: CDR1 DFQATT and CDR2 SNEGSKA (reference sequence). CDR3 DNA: TGCAGTGCTAGAGCGAAGGGCGGCTACACCTTC. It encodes CSARAKGGYTF.

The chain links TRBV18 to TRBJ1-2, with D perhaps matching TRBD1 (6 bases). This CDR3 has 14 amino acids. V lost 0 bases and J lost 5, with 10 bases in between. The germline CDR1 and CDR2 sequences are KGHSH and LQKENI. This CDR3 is CASSPPGGAYGYTF. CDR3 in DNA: TGTGCCAGCTCACCACCGGGGGGGGCGTATGGCTACACCTTC.

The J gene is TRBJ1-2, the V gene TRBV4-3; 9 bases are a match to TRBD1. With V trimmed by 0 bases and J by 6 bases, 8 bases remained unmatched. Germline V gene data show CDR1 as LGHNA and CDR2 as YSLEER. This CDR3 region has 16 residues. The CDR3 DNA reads TGCGCCAGCAGCCAAGAAAGGGAGGACAGGGGCCATGGCTACACCTTC. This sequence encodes CASSQEREDRGHGYTF.

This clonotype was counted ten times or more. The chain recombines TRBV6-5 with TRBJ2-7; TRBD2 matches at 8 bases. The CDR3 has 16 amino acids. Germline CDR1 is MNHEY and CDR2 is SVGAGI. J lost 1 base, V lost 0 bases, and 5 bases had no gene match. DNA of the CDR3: TGTGCCAGCAGTTACTCCCGGGGGGGCATTTCCTACGAGCAGTACTTC. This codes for CASSYSRGGISYEQYF.

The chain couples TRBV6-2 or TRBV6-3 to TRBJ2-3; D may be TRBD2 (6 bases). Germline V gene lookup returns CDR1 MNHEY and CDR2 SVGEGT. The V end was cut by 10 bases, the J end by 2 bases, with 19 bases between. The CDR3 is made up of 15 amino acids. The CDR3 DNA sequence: TGTGCCATCTCCGCTCGCGGGGACTCCACAGATACGCAGTATTTT. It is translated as CAISARGDSTDTQYF.

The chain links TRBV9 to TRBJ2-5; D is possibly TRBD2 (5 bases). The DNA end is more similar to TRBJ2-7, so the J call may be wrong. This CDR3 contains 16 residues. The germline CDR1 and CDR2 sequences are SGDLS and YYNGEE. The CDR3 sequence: CASSPTGQERGREQYF. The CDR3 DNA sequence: TGTGCCAGCAGCCCGACCGGGCAGGAACGAGGGCGCGAGCAGTACTTC.

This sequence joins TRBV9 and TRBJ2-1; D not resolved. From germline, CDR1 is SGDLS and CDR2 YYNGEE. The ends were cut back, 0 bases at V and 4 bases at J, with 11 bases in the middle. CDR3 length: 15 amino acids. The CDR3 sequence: CASSVGVIGYNEQFF. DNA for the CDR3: TGTGCCAGCAGCGTAGGTGTGATAGGTTACAATGAGCAGTTCTTC.

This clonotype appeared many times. CDR3 loop: CASSSQTSGYNEQFF. Written as DNA, the CDR3 is TGTGCCAGCAGCTCACAGACTAGCGGCTACAATGAGCAGTTCTTC. The chain combines TRBV7-2 with TRBJ2-1; 9 nucleotides align to TRBD2. The V segment lost 4 bases and the J segment 3 bases; nucleotides outside the gene matches: 4. The CDR3 contains 15 residues. In germline, CDR1 is SGHTA, CDR2 FQGNSA.

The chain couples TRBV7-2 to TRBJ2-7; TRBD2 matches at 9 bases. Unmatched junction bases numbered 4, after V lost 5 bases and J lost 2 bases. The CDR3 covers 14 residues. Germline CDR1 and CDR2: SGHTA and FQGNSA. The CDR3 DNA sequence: TGTGCCAGCAGCCATAGCGGGGGTACCTACGAGCAGTACTTC. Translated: CASSHSGGTYEQYF.

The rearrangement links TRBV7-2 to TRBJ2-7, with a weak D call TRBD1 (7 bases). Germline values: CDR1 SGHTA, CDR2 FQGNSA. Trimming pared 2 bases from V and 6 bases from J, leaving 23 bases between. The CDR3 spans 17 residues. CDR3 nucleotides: TGTGCCAGCAGCTTATTATTGCAGGGGGGAACGGGCTGCGAGCAGTACTTC. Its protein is CASSLLLQGGTGCEQYF.

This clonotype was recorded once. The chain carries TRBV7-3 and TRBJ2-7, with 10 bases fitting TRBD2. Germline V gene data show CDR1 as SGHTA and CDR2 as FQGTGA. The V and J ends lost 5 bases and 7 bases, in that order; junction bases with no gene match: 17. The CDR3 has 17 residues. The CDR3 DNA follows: TGTGCCAGCAGCCCCAAGAGCGGGGGGGCCGGGAACAATGAGCAGTACTTC. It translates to CASSPKSGGAGNNEQYF.

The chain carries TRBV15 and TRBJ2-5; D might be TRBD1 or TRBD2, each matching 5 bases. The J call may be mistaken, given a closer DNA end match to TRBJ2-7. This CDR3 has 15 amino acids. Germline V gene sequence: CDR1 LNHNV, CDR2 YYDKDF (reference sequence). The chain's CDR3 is CATSRDSEGNYEQYF. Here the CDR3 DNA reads TGTGCCACCAGCAGAGATTCTGAGGGGAACTACGAGCAGTACTTC.

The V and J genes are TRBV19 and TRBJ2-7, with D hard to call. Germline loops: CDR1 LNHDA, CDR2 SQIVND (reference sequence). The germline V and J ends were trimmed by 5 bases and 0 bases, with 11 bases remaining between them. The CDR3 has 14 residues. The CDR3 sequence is CASSVDQRSYEQYF. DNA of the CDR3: TGTGCCAGTAGTGTCGACCAGCGCTCCTACGAGCAGTACTTC.

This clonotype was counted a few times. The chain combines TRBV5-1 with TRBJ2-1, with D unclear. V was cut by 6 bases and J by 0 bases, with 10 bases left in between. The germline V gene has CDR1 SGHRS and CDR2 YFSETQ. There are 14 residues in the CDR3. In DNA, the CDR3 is TGCGCCAGCAAGGCCAGTAGCTCCTACAATGAGCAGTTCTTC. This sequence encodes CASKASSSYNEQFF.

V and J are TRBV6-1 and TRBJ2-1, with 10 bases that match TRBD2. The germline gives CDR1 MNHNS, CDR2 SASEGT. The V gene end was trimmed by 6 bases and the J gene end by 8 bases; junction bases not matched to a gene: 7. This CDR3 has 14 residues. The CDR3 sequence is CASSQPGTSDEQFF. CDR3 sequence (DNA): TGTGCCAGCAGCCAACCCGGGACTAGCGATGAGCAGTTCTTC.

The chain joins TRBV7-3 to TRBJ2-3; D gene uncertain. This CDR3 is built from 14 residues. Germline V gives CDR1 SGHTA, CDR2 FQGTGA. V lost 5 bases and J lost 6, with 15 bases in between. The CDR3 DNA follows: TGTGCCAGCAGCCAACGTTCGAGTTCGGATACGCAGTATTTT. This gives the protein CASSQRSSSDTQYF.

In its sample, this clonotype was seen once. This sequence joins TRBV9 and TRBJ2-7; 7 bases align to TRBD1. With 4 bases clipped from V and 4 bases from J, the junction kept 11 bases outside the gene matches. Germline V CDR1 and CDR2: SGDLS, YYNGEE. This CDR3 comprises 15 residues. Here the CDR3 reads CASSHATTGLYEQYF. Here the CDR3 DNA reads TGTGCCAGCAGCCATGCCACGACAGGGCTTTACGAGCAGTACTTC.

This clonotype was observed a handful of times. The CDR3 loop is CAISAQGRDGYTF. The CDR3 coding sequence is TGTGCCATCAGCGCACAGGGCAGGGATGGCTACACCTTC. The V gene is TRBV10-3, the J gene TRBJ1-2, with a weak D call TRBD1 (6 bases). The CDR3 has 13 amino acids. Trimming removed 6 bases at V and 6 bases at J, with 14 bases between. Germline-derived CDR1 and CDR2 are ENHRY and SYGVKD.

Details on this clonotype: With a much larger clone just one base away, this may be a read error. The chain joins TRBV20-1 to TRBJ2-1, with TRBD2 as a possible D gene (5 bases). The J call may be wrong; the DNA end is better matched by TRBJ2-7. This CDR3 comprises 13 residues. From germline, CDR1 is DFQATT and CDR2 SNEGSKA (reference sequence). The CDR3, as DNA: TGCAGTGCTAGACTAGCAGAATACAATGAGCAGTACTTC. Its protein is CSARLAEYNEQYF.

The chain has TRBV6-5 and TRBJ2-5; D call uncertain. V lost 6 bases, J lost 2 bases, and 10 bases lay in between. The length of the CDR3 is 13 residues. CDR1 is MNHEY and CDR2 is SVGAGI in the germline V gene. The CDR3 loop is CASSRIIQETQYF. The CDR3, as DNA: TGTGCCAGCAGCCGCATTATACAAGAGACCCAGTACTTC.

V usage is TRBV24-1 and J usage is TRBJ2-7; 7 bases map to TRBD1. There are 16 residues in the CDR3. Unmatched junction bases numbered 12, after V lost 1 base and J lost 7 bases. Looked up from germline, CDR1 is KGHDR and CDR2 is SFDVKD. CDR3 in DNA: TGTGCCACCAGTGATTTCACAGGGGATACCTACAATGAGCAGTACTTC. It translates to CATSDFTGDTYNEQYF.

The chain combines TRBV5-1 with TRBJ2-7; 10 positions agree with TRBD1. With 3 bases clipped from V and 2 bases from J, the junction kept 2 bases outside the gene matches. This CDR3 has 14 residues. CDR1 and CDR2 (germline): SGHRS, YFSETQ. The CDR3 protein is CASSWDRGPYEQYF. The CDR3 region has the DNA TGCGCCAGCAGCTGGGACAGGGGACCCTACGAGCAGTACTTC.

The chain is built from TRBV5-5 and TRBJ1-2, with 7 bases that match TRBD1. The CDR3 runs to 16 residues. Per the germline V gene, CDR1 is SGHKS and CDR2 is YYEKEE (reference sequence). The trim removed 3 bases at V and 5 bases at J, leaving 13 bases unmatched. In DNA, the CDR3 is TGTGCCAGCAGCTCCGGACAGGCTCACACGCCTTATGGCTACACCTTC. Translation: CASSSGQAHTPYGYTF.

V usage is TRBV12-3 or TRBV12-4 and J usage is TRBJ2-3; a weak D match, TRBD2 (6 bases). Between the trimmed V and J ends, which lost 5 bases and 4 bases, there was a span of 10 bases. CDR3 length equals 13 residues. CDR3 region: CASSKGLPDTQYF. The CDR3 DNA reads TGTGCCAGCAGTAAGGGACTCCCAGATACGCAGTATTTT.

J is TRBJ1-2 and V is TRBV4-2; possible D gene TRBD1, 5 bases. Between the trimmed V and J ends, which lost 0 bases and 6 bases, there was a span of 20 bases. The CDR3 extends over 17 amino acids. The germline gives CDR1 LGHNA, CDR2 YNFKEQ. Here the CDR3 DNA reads TGTGCCAGCAGCCAAGACTTGGCGGCTGGCAGGGTACATGGCTACACCTTC. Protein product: CASSQDLAAGRVHGYTF.

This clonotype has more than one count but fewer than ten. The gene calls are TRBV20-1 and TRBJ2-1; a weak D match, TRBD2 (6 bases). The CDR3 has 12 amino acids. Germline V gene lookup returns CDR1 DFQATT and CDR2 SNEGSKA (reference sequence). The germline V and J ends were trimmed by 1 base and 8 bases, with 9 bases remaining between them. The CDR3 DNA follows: TGCAGTGCTAGAGCGGCGGGGCATGAGCAGTTCTTC. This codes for CSARAAGHEQFF.

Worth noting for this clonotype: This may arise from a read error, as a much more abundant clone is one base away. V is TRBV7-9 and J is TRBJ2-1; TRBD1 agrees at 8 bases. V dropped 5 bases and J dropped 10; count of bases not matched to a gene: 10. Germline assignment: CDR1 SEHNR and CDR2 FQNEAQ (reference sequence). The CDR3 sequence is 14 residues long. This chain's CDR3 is CASSQTGDLGEQFF. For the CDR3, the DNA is TGTGCCAGCAGCCAGACAGGGGATCTTGGCGAGCAGTTCTTC.